The source of this T cell receptor beta chain is a study of T cell responses to AZD1222 COVID-19 vaccine. The method was immunoSEQ multiplex PCR; TCRdb's version includes in-frame clones alone and lacks a portion of them. The data hold some 150,000 clones, with roughly 84% observed a single time. In germline, CDR1 is SGHDN, CDR2 FVKESK. With 1 base removed from V and 12 bases from J, the gap between germline ends came to 16 bases. CDR3 length: 14 amino acids. Study results and caveats: The sample set comprised mostly white British donors with more females, and clonal diversity was possibly underestimated.

As to this clone: Its specificity is unknown.

The source of this sequence is an adult who received the AZD1222 COVID-19 vaccine. The sample in question was peripheral blood, obtained 28 days after the second AZD1222 dose. This chain uses TRBV14 with TRBJ2-1; D is perhaps TRBD2 (5 bases). The CDR3 coding sequence is TGTGCCAGCAGCCAAGTTCTAGCAAGTCGCGGGCAGTTCTTC. Translating gives CASSQVLASRGQFF. Full variable domain (outside the CDR3, taken from reference TRBV14 and TRBJ2-1): EAGVTQFPSHSVIEKGQTVTLRCDPISGHDNLYWYRRVMGKEIKFLLHFVKESKQDESGMPNNRFLAERTGGTYSTLKVQPAELEDSGVYFCASSQVLASRGQFFGPGTRLTVL.